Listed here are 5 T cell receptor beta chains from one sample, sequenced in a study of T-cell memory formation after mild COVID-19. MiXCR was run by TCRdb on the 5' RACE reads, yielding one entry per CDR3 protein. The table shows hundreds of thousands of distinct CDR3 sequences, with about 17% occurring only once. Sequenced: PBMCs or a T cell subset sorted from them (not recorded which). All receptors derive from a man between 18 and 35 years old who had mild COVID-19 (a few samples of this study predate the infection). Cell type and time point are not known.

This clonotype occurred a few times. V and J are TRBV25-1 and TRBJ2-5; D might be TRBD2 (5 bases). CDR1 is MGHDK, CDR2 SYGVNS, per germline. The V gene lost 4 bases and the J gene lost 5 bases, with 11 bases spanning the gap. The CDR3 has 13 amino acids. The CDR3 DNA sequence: TGTGCCAGCAGTGCACGGGATCGGGAGACCCAGTACTTC. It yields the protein CASSARDRETQYF.

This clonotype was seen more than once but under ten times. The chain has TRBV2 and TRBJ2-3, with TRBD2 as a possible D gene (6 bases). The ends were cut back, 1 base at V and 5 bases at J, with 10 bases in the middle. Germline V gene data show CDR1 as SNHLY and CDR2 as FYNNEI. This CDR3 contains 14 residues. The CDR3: CASSEGISGDTQYF. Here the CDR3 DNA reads TGTGCCAGCAGTGAAGGTATTAGCGGAGATACGCAGTATTTT.

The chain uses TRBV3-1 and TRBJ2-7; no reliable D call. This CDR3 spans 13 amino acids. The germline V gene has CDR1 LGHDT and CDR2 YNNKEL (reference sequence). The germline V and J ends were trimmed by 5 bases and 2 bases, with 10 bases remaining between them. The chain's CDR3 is CASSSQDPYEQYF. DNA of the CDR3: TGTGCCAGCAGCTCCCAAGACCCCTACGAGCAGTACTTC.

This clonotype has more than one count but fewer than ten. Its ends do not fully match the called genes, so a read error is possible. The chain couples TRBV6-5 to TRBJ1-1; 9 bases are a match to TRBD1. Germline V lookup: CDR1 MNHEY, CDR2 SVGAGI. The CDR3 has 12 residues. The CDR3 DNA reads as TGTGCCAGCAGTTACACCCGGGACAGGGTGATCTTT. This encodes CASSYTRDRVIF.

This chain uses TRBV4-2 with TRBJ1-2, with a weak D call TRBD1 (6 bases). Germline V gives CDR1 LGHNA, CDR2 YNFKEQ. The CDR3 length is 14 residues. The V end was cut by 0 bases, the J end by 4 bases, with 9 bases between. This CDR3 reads CASSQDKGVYGYTF. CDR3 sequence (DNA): TGTGCCAGCAGCCAAGATAAGGGGGTCTATGGCTACACCTTC.